This TCR beta chain is from a study of blood T cell repertoires in COVID-19. For the study at large: The United States, Italy and Spain provided the acute and convalescent COVID-19 samples. PBMCs, B-cell-depleted T cells, or T cells provided the cDNA or gDNA that made up the material.

The CDR3 contains 16 residues. V lost 4 bases and J lost 1; bases outside the gene matches: 10. Germline V lookup: CDR1 SGHRS, CDR2 YFSETQ. In the original workflow: Amplification from reference gene primers served as the basis for estimated nucleated cell counts. Produced via immunoSEQ multiplex PCR; TCRdb's table is partial and in-frame only. That table supplies the V and J calls and clone size; D and trimming were determined from the DNA. The table has some 37,000 clones, around 83% seen once; the top ten hold around a fifth. This clonotype originated in a man aged 50 to 59 in a cohort sampled during active COVID-19. This sequence joins TRBV5-1 and TRBJ2-7, with TRBD1 identical over 8 bases. Material: peripheral blood. The CDR3 is CASSPGTGPSSYEQYF. The CDR3 DNA reads as TGCGCCAGCAGCCCAGGGACAGGCCCATCGTCCTACGAGCAGTACTTC.